This TCR beta chain is drawn from a study of blood T cell repertoires in COVID-19 (dated by TCRdb to the early 2020s). Looking at the study overall: Collaborator samples came from the United States, Italy and Spain and covered acute and convalescent phases of COVID-19. The prospective study material was composed of cDNA or gDNA derived from T cells, B-cell-depleted T cells, or PBMCs. Subjects who had been exposed to COVID-19, were actively infected with it, or had recovered from it provided the deeply sampled blood TCRbeta repertoires that made up the dataset. The repertoires were made available in a free public database intended to serve as a resource for research on the immune response to SARS-CoV-2. The samples were drawn from the first 160 participants of the ongoing ImmuneRACE study and from some 1,300 subjects provided by 6 global collaborators. Sample metadata almost always included a de-identified subject ID, COVID-19 status, age in years and sex. Where available, HLA class I and class II types were obtained from metadata supplied by the sample provider rather than from assay-based typing.

The collaborating institutions used their own protocols to collect whole blood in K2EDTA tubes. For TCRbeta analysis, collaborators shipped samples in one of three forms: frozen whole blood, isolated PBMCs, or DNA extracted from either of those sample types. Concerning this clone: What antigen it recognizes has not been identified. No base qualities exist here, and no much larger clone lies one base off it.

The immunoSEQ Assay, a bias-controlled multiplex PCR, was used to amplify TCRbeta CDR3 regions from genomic DNA. The source study handled its data this way. The number of nucleated cells in each sample was estimated by amplification of reference gene primers within the assay. Sequence reads were collapsed and filtered to measure the absolute abundance of every unique TCRbeta CDR3 rearrangement. Productive Simpson clonality was computed per sample as the square root of Simpson's diversity index over productive rearrangements. Imported from immuneACCESS, the table was reduced by TCRdb to in-frame sequences with V and J called. These copies leave out some clones; in studies compared against another copy, an unresolved V gene accounts for under half, and the cause of the remainder is not known. Clonal size and the V and J genes are those of that table, whereas D and trimming came from the DNA. This sample comprises approximately 63,000 clones, approximately 90% of them detected only once. 1.3% of the sample is taken by the ten largest.

The CDR3 starts with the cysteine, ends with the phenylalanine, and has 16 residues. Only CDR3 DNA is held: 48 bases, read in frame from base 1. Via the germline V gene, CDR1 is SGHRS and CDR2 YFSETQ. The germline V and J ends show losses of 0 bases and 4 bases respectively, and no gene match explains 8 bases of the junction. Broad study findings and their caveats: Clinical and demographic metadata were provided uncurated, with the amount varying by source and participant.

This TCR was recovered from a woman older than 75 with acute or convalescent COVID-19. Specimen: peripheral blood. The sequence is built from TRBV5-1 and TRBJ1-1; TRBD1 matches 8 bases in the middle. At the DNA level, the sequence is TGCGCCAGCAGCTTGGCCAGGACAGGGTCTGGCACTGAAGCTTTCTTT. This translates into CASSLARTGSGTEAFF.